The 20 T cell receptor beta chains listed next were all sequenced from one sample in a study of CD8+ T cells in alopecia areata. Treatment reported: oral pan-JAK inhibitor, 5-10 mg twice daily. The authors extracted RNA and reverse transcribed it into cDNA as the sequencing template. The method was immunoSEQ multiplex PCR; TCRdb's version includes in-frame clones alone and lacks a portion of them. The table has 95,000 to 150,000 clones, 61% seen once. The sequenced sample was CD4+ T cells sorted from blood, obtained at week 4, from a patient treated with tofacitinib. These TCRs come from a human donor with alopecia areata.

J is TRBJ1-5 and V is TRBV30; D unclear. CDR3 length: 12 residues. The germline V gene has CDR1 GTSNPN and CDR2 SVGIG (reference sequence). V lost 0 bases to trimming and J lost 4 bases, with 4 bases between them. CDR3 residues: CAWSVENQPQHF. Written as DNA, the CDR3 is TGTGCCTGGAGTGTAGAGAATCAGCCCCAGCATTTT.

This clone was detected only a few times. The chain has TRBV28 and TRBJ2-5, with a possible D match to TRBD2 (5 bases). Germline V gives CDR1 MDHEN, CDR2 SYDVKM. The CDR3 has 13 amino acids. The V end was cut by 5 bases, the J end by 5 bases, with 12 bases between. The CDR3 DNA is TGTGCCAGCAGTCCTAACACGGGGGAGACCCAGTACTTC. It translates to CASSPNTGETQYF.

This chain uses TRBV29-1 with TRBJ2-2; 12 bases align to TRBD2. The CDR3 covers 14 residues. Germline V gene data show CDR1 as SQVTM and CDR2 as ANQGSEA. V was pared by 7 bases and J by 8 bases, with 8 bases of the junction left unmatched. CDR3 protein: CSGLAGGPTGELFF. The CDR3 DNA is TGCAGCGGTCTAGCGGGAGGGCCTACAGGGGAGCTGTTTTTT.

The rearrangement joins TRBV27 to TRBJ2-1; 16 nucleotides line up with TRBD2. Germline loops: CDR1 MNHEY, CDR2 SMNVEV (reference sequence). J lost 6 bases, V lost 5 bases, and 10 bases had no gene match. CDR3 size: 18 residues. CDR3 loop: CASSPPRGTSGRGNEQFF. As DNA, the CDR3 is TGTGCCAGCAGTCCCCCCCGCGGGACTAGCGGGAGGGGCAATGAGCAGTTCTTC.

The gene calls are TRBV29-1 and TRBJ2-1, with 7 bases fitting TRBD1. V shed 0 bases, J shed 7 bases, and the junction held 9 bases outside the gene matches. Germline loops: CDR1 SQVTM, CDR2 ANQGSEA. The CDR3 extends over 15 amino acids. The CDR3 reads CSVEEGDRAWNEQFF. The CDR3 DNA reads TGCAGCGTTGAAGAGGGAGACAGGGCTTGGAATGAGCAGTTCTTC.

This clone has only a few counts. This chain connects TRBV10-3 to TRBJ2-3, with 11 nucleotides matching TRBD2. The germline gives CDR1 ENHRY, CDR2 SYGVKD. This CDR3 has 15 amino acids. Trimming took 6 bases from V and 2 from J; bases not matched to a gene: 4. Here the CDR3 reads CAIRDSGGATDTQYF. The CDR3 nucleotides are TGTGCCATCAGGGATAGCGGGGGGGCCACAGATACGCAGTATTTT.

This clone was seen only a few times. The V gene is TRBV23-1, the J gene TRBJ1-2; 12 positions match TRBD1. TRBV23-1 is an ORF, and what it does is uncertain. The V and J ends lost 3 bases and 8 bases, in that order; junction bases with no gene match: 10. This CDR3 is 16 amino acids long. This chain's CDR3 is CASSHCPGTGGGGYTF. The CDR3 coding sequence is TGCGCCAGCAGTCACTGTCCCGGGACAGGGGGCGGCGGCTACACCTTC.

The V call is TRBV7-9, the J call TRBJ2-5; 8 bases fit TRBD2. After removal of 5 bases from V and 0 bases from J, the junction contained 5 bases not matched to a gene. The CDR3 is 15 residues long. The germline V gene encodes CDR1 SEHNR and CDR2 FQNEAQ (reference sequence). CDR3 sequence (DNA): TGTGCCAGCAGCAGTAGCGGGGCGTACCAAGAGACCCAGTACTTC. Encoded protein: CASSSSGAYQETQYF.

The chain carries TRBV30 and TRBJ2-5; 7 bases are a match to TRBD2. Trimming cost V 3 bases and J 0 bases; bases outside gene matches: 1. The germline V gene encodes CDR1 GTSNPN and CDR2 SVGIG (reference sequence). CDR3 length: 13 residues. CDR3 sequence (DNA): TGTGCCTGGAGGAGCGGGAACCAAGAGACCCAGTACTTC. It encodes CAWRSGNQETQYF.

The rearrangement joins TRBV25-1 to TRBJ2-1, with TRBD2 matching 8 bases. Germline V gene lookup returns CDR1 MGHDK and CDR2 SYGVNS. The V gene end was trimmed by 6 bases and the J gene end by 6 bases; junction bases not matched to a gene: 7. The CDR3 is made up of 14 amino acids. The CDR3 is CASSPGGPVNEQFF. CDR3 sequence (DNA): TGTGCCAGCAGCCCGGGAGGGCCAGTCAATGAGCAGTTCTTC.

V is TRBV28 and J is TRBJ2-1; D is unclear. The germline V gene encodes CDR1 MDHEN and CDR2 SYDVKM. V shed 6 bases and J shed 5 bases, with 8 bases lying between them. The length of the CDR3 is 12 residues. The CDR3 spells CASSLSNNEQFF. The CDR3 DNA reads as TGTGCCAGCAGCCTTTCTAACAATGAGCAGTTCTTC.

The rearrangement joins TRBV5-1 to TRBJ2-5; a weak D match, TRBD1 (6 bases). The CDR3 has 15 residues. Trimming took off 2 bases at V and 4 bases at J, with 15 bases between the two ends. CDR1 SGHRS and CDR2 YFSETQ come from the germline V gene. CDR3 residues: CASSFVGAVGETQYF. The CDR3 bases are TGCGCCAGCAGCTTCGTGGGGGCGGTTGGAGAGACCCAGTACTTC.

The J gene is TRBJ2-3, the V gene TRBV19; D is undetermined. Germline V gene sequence: CDR1 LNHDA, CDR2 SQIVND (reference sequence). The CDR3 has 13 residues. Trimming took off 7 bases at V and 0 bases at J, with 8 bases between the two ends. CDR3 in DNA: TGTGCCAGTAAGCCCCAGAGCACAGATACGCAGTATTTT. Translation: CASKPQSTDTQYF. The full variable domain, rest sourced from reference TRBV19 and TRBJ2-3, is DGGITQSPKYLFRKEGQNVTLSCEQNLNHDAMYWYRQDPGQGLRLIYYSQIVNDFQKGDIAEGYSVSREKKESFPLTVTSAQKNPTAFYLCASKPQSTDTQYFGPGTRLTVL.

This clone was seen a few times. This sequence joins TRBV21-1 and TRBJ2-3; TRBD2, the table's D call, was not compared with the DNA. TRBV21-1 is given as a pseudogene. CDR3 length: 15 residues. CDR3 in DNA: TGTGCCAGCATGGGGACTAGCGGGCCCACAGATACGCAGTATTTT. Protein sequence: CASMGTSGPTDTQYF.

The chain employs TRBV14 and TRBJ2-1, with D possibly matching TRBD2 (5 bases). Germline CDR1 SGHDN, CDR2 FVKESK. Trimming pared 1 base from V and 11 bases from J, leaving 6 bases between. The CDR3 consists of 11 residues. The CDR3 DNA follows: TGTGCCAGCAGCCAAGCGGGGAAGCAGTTCTTC. Translation gives CASSQAGKQFF.

V and J are TRBV29-1 and TRBJ2-7, with 9 bases matching TRBD2. The J segment lost 7 bases and the V segment lost 6 bases, leaving 13 bases of the junction unmatched. The CDR3 sequence is 14 residues long. CDR1 SQVTM and CDR2 ANQGSEA come from the germline V gene. CDR3 sequence (DNA): TGCAGCGTGGGGGGTAGCGGGAGTTATAGGGAGCAGTACTTC. Protein product: CSVGGSGSYREQYF.

The CDR3 DNA reads as TGTGCCAGCAGTGAGGACGACCCGAGGTACTTC. Its protein product is CASSEDDPRYF. The V call is TRBV2, the J call TRBJ2-7; D is unclear. Between the trimmed V and J ends, which lost 3 bases and 12 bases, there was a span of 12 bases. There are 11 residues in the CDR3. Germline values: CDR1 SNHLY, CDR2 FYNNEI.

The chain joins TRBV14 to TRBJ2-5; the D is unclear. This CDR3 spans 15 amino acids. Trimming stripped 5 bases from V and 5 bases from J, with 18 bases between. Germline CDR1 SGHDN, CDR2 FVKESK. The CDR3 DNA is TGTGCCAGCAGCTTGGTCGACCCATTCAAGGAGACCCAGTACTTC. Amino acids: CASSLVDPFKETQYF.

The gene calls are TRBV27 and TRBJ2-5; D is unresolved. This CDR3 region has 16 residues. V lost 0 bases and J 0 bases, leaving 11 bases between the germline ends. The germline CDR1 and CDR2 sequences are MNHEY and SMNVEV (reference sequence). CDR3: CASSLSNRFDQETQYF. The DNA for the CDR3 is TGTGCCAGCAGTTTATCGAATCGATTTGACCAAGAGACCCAGTACTTC.

The chain links TRBV2 to TRBJ2-5; TRBD1 matches at 8 bases. CDR1 is SNHLY and CDR2 is FYNNEI in the germline V gene. The J segment lost 3 bases and the V segment lost 5 bases, leaving 8 bases of the junction unmatched. This CDR3 spans 15 amino acids. CDR3: CASSKDRAGEETQYF. The CDR3, as DNA: TGTGCCAGCAGTAAGGACAGGGCAGGGGAAGAGACCCAGTACTTC.